This TCR beta chain is from a study of T cell changes during pregnancy in multiple sclerosis. Trimming shortened V by 3 bases and J by 0 bases, and 9 bases separated the two germline ends. Germline loops: CDR1 LGHNA, CDR2 YSLEER. The CDR3 totals 14 residues. Sequencing used immunoSEQ multiplex PCR; TCRdb keeps in-frame clones, though not all of them. The sample comprises about 46,000 clones, 93% of which are singletons, and 3% to 4% rests with the top ten. The V gene is TRBV4-3, the J gene TRBJ2-7; D unresolved. This material consisted of CD8+ T cells from peripheral blood mononuclear cells, taken after pregnancy. This TCR was recovered from a female donor with multiple sclerosis, enrolled in a pregnancy study. The CDR3 is CASSQDASSYEQYF. Written as DNA, the CDR3 is TGCGCCAGCAGCCAGGATGCTAGCTCCTACGAGCAGTACTTC.